This is a list of T cell receptor beta chains from one sample in a study of Graves' ophthalmopathy and Graves' hyperthyroidism. Each CDR3 protein is one row after TCRdb ran MiXCR on the multiplex PCR reads. Seen here are about 1.1 million distinct CDR3 sequences, less than 45% observed once, and the top ten hold around 10%. What was sequenced was peripheral blood or thyroid tissue (not recorded which). The source of these receptors is an adult man with Graves' hyperthyroidism. The CDR3 runs from the conserved cysteine through the conserved F or W. A D gene is named only where the DNA matches it firmly. Clone size is shown for a subset of rows, as once, few, many or a class of expanded clone.

CDR3aa: CASAQGKQYF
CDR3nt: TGTGCCAGCGCGCAGGGCAAGCAGTACTTC
j_gene: TRBJ2-7
d_gene: -
v_gene: TRBV6-1
abundance: few

CDR3aa: CASSPSTSGNTIYF
CDR3nt: TGTGCCAGCTCACCAAGCACGTCTGGAAACACCATATATTTT
j_gene: TRBJ1-3
d_gene: -
v_gene: TRBV18
abundance: -

CDR3aa: CSAADGVPQETQYF
CDR3nt: TGCAGTGCTGCGGACGGAGTTCCCCAAGAGACCCAGTACTTC
j_gene: TRBJ2-5
d_gene: -
v_gene: TRBV20-1
abundance: -

CDR3aa: CASSSVLGYEQYF
CDR3nt: TGTGCCAGCAGCTCGGTATTGGGCTACGAGCAGTACTTC
j_gene: TRBJ2-7
d_gene: -
v_gene: TRBV7-9
abundance: -

CDR3aa: CASSYEGGILSNQPQHF
CDR3nt: TGTGCCAGCAGTTACGAGGGAGGGATTTTGAGCAATCAGCCCCAGCATTTT
j_gene: TRBJ1-5
d_gene: -
v_gene: TRBV10-3
abundance: -

CDR3aa: CASSMLRGYEQYF
CDR3nt: TGTGCCAGTAGTATGTTACGGGGCTACGAGCAGTACTTC
j_gene: TRBJ2-7
d_gene: -
v_gene: TRBV19
abundance: few

CDR3aa: CASSRTGVIEQYF
CDR3nt: TGTGCCAGCAGTAGGACAGGGGTCATCGAGCAGTACTTC
j_gene: TRBJ2-7
d_gene: TRBD1
v_gene: TRBV2
abundance: many

CDR3aa: CASRPTGGKGHIYEQYF
CDR3nt: TGTGCCAGCAGACCGACAGGGGGCAAGGGGCATATCTACGAGCAGTACTTC
j_gene: TRBJ2-7
d_gene: TRBD1
v_gene: TRBV11-1
abundance: once

CDR3aa: CASRGQLNTGELFF
CDR3nt: TGTGCCAGCAGGGGCCAATTAAACACCGGGGAGCTGTTTTTT
j_gene: TRBJ2-2
d_gene: -
v_gene: TRBV12-3/TRBV12-4
abundance: few

CDR3aa: CASSPGLPRETQYF
CDR3nt: TGTGCCAGCAGCCCTGGACTACCACGAGAGACCCAGTACTTC
j_gene: TRBJ2-5
d_gene: -
v_gene: TRBV7-2
abundance: many

CDR3aa: CASRGDTGELFF
CDR3nt: TGTGCCAGCAGGGGGGACACCGGGGAGCTGTTTTTT
j_gene: TRBJ2-2
d_gene: -
v_gene: TRBV5-1
abundance: -

CDR3aa: CASSLGTASENTIYF
CDR3nt: TGTGCCAGCAGCCTTGGGACAGCCTCTGAAAACACCATATATTTT
j_gene: TRBJ1-3
d_gene: TRBD1
v_gene: TRBV12-3/TRBV12-4
abundance: few

CDR3aa: CSVLQGAIGTEAFF
CDR3nt: TGCAGCGTCCTACAGGGGGCAATCGGCACTGAAGCTTTCTTT
j_gene: TRBJ1-1
d_gene: TRBD1
v_gene: TRBV29-1
abundance: -

CDR3aa: CSARDGGSKTEAFF
CDR3nt: TGCAGTGCTAGAGATGGGGGGTCTAAAACTGAAGCTTTCTTT
j_gene: TRBJ1-1
d_gene: -
v_gene: TRBV20-1
abundance: many

CDR3aa: CASSLLGDGEQYF
CDR3nt: TGCGCCAGCAGCTTGTTAGGGGACGGCGAGCAGTACTTC
j_gene: TRBJ2-7
d_gene: -
v_gene: TRBV5-1
abundance: -

CDR3aa: CATLGGTRNTEAFF
CDR3nt: TGTGCCACCCTGGGGGGTACCAGGAACACTGAAGCTTTCTTT
j_gene: TRBJ1-1
d_gene: -
v_gene: TRBV10-3
abundance: few

CDR3aa: CASSWTAYGYTF
CDR3nt: TGTGCCAGCAGTTGGACAGCTTATGGCTACACCTTC
j_gene: TRBJ1-2
d_gene: -
v_gene: TRBV2
abundance: many

CDR3aa: CSAPGTSGGWYEQYF
CDR3nt: TGCAGTGCCCCCGGGACTAGCGGGGGGTGGTACGAGCAGTACTTC
j_gene: TRBJ2-7
d_gene: TRBD2
v_gene: TRBV20-1
abundance: few

CDR3aa: CASSFPDIQETQHF
CDR3nt: TGCGCCAGCAGCTTTCCGGACATACAAGAGACCCAGCATTTT
j_gene: TRBJ1-5
d_gene: -
v_gene: TRBV5-1
abundance: -

CDR3aa: CASSETGSEKLFF
CDR3nt: TGCGCCAGCAGTGAGACAGGATCTGAAAAACTGTTTTTT
j_gene: TRBJ1-4
d_gene: -
v_gene: TRBV10-2
abundance: many

CDR3aa: CASTRGRRYTEAFF
CDR3nt: TGTGCCAGCACCCGGGGACGGAGATACACTGAAGCTTTCTTT
j_gene: TRBJ1-1
d_gene: -
v_gene: TRBV6-5
abundance: many

CDR3aa: CASSQGGCDGYTF
CDR3nt: TGTGCCAGCAGCCAGGGAGGATGCGATGGCTACACCTTC
j_gene: TRBJ1-2
d_gene: -
v_gene: TRBV7-9
abundance: many

CDR3aa: CASSLGVGQGNTEAFF
CDR3nt: TGTGCCAGCAGTTTAGGGGTCGGACAGGGAAACACTGAAGCTTTCTTT
j_gene: TRBJ1-1
d_gene: TRBD1
v_gene: TRBV12-3/TRBV12-4
abundance: -

CDR3aa: CASGKGEIMRKQETQYF
CDR3nt: TGTGCCAGCGGAAAGGGAGAGATAATGCGTAAACAAGAGACCCAGTACTTC
j_gene: TRBJ2-5
d_gene: -
v_gene: TRBV9
abundance: few

CDR3aa: CSARDMPDGELFF
CDR3nt: TGCAGTGCTAGAGACATGCCTGACGGGGAGCTGTTTTTT
j_gene: TRBJ2-2
d_gene: -
v_gene: TRBV20-1
abundance: -

CDR3aa: CATSQDHGGLSYEQYF
CDR3nt: TGTGCCACCAGCCAAGATCACGGGGGCCTTTCCTACGAGCAGTACTTC
j_gene: TRBJ2-7
d_gene: -
v_gene: TRBV15
abundance: -

CDR3aa: CSAPGHSGNQPQHF
CDR3nt: TGCAGTGCTCCGGGACACTCAGGCAATCAGCCCCAGCATTTT
j_gene: TRBJ1-5
d_gene: -
v_gene: TRBV20-1
abundance: -

CDR3aa: CSARQGDAANEKPFF
CDR3nt: TGCAGTGCTAGGCAGGGGGACGCGGCTAATGAAAAACCGTTTTTT
j_gene: TRBJ1-4
d_gene: TRBD1
v_gene: TRBV20-1
abundance: once

CDR3aa: CSALRSSGAQRGNQPQHF
CDR3nt: TGCAGTGCTCTACGGAGCTCTGGGGCACAACGGGGCAATCAGCCCCAGCATTTT
j_gene: TRBJ1-5
d_gene: -
v_gene: TRBV20-1
abundance: -

CDR3aa: CATSDRDATGPASPLHF
CDR3nt: TGTGCCACCAGTGATCGGGACGCCACTGGACCTGCATCACCCCTCCACTTT
j_gene: TRBJ1-6
d_gene: -
v_gene: TRBV24-1
abundance: -

CDR3aa: CSADARVSSYEQYF
CDR3nt: TGCAGTGCCGATGCGCGGGTTAGCTCCTACGAGCAGTACTTC
j_gene: TRBJ2-7
d_gene: -
v_gene: TRBV20-1
abundance: many

CDR3aa: CASSQGLNAALHF
CDR3nt: TGTGCCAGTAGCCAGGGTTTGAACGCAGCCCTCCACTTT
j_gene: TRBJ1-6
d_gene: -
v_gene: TRBV19
abundance: many

CDR3aa: CASLPGGGTETQYF
CDR3nt: TGTGCCAGCCTACCGGGGGGAGGGACAGAGACCCAGTACTTC
j_gene: TRBJ2-5
d_gene: TRBD2
v_gene: TRBV12-3/TRBV12-4
abundance: few

CDR3aa: CASSLDLAGGLFF
CDR3nt: TGTGCCAGCAGCTTAGATCTAGCGGGGGGGCTGTTTTTT
j_gene: TRBJ2-2
d_gene: TRBD2
v_gene: TRBV7-2
abundance: -

CDR3aa: CSARDRKDSYEQYF
CDR3nt: TGCAGTGCTAGAGATCGAAAGGACAGCTACGAGCAGTACTTC
j_gene: TRBJ2-7
d_gene: -
v_gene: TRBV20-1
abundance: -

CDR3aa: CASSRSRALGGENTGELFF
CDR3nt: TGTGCCAGCAGCCGCTCTCGGGCACTAGGCGGAGAGAACACCGGGGAGCTGTTTTTT
j_gene: TRBJ2-2
d_gene: -
v_gene: TRBV7-8
abundance: many

CDR3aa: CASTEDRGHQETQYF
CDR3nt: TGTGCCAGCACCGAGGACAGGGGTCACCAAGAGACCCAGTACTTC
j_gene: TRBJ2-5
d_gene: TRBD1
v_gene: TRBV11-2
abundance: -

CDR3aa: CASSNDRANNQPQHF
CDR3nt: TGTGCCAGCAGCAATGACAGGGCCAACAATCAGCCCCAGCATTTT
j_gene: TRBJ1-5
d_gene: TRBD1
v_gene: TRBV11-2
abundance: many

CDR3aa: CASSKGWDGRKQETQYF
CDR3nt: TGTGCCAGCAGCAAAGGTTGGGACGGGAGGAAACAAGAGACCCAGTACTTC
j_gene: TRBJ2-5
d_gene: TRBD2
v_gene: TRBV7-9
abundance: -

CDR3aa: CASYPGGDTQYF
CDR3nt: TGTGCCAGCTATCCGGGGGGGGACACCCAGTACTTC
j_gene: TRBJ2-5
d_gene: TRBD2
v_gene: TRBV2
abundance: -

CDR3aa: CASNPGQRAAEAFF
CDR3nt: TGTGCCAGCAACCCGGGACAGCGGGCCGCTGAAGCTTTCTTT
j_gene: TRBJ1-1
d_gene: TRBD1
v_gene: TRBV12-3/TRBV12-4
abundance: few

CDR3aa: CASSAGQGGSDSPLHF
CDR3nt: TGTGCCAGCAGCGCTGGACAGGGGGGGTCGGATTCACCCCTCCACTTT
j_gene: TRBJ1-6
d_gene: TRBD1
v_gene: TRBV9
abundance: many